These 13 T cell receptor beta chains were all obtained from the same sample, sequenced in a study of T cell responses to AZD1222 COVID-19 vaccine. This table comes from immunoSEQ multiplex PCR, and its TCRdb copy is limited to in-frame clones, with some not included. Of roughly 60,000 clones in the sample, 60% to 85% were seen once. The specimen was peripheral blood, collected 28 days after the second AZD1222 dose. These TCRs come from an adult who received the AZD1222 COVID-19 vaccine.

The rearrangement uses TRBV21-1 and TRBJ1-6; the table assigns TRBD1, which was not confirmed against the DNA. TRBV21-1 is given as a pseudogene. The CDR3 is 16 amino acids. In DNA, the CDR3 is TGTGCCAGCAGCAAAGATGGGGACAGGTCAAATTCACCCCTCCACTTT. Translated, it gives CASSKDGDRSNSPLHF.

J is TRBJ2-6 and V is TRBV19; the D gene is possibly TRBD1 (6 bases). Trimming took 6 bases from V and 3 from J, leaving 9 bases between them. Germline CDR1 and CDR2: LNHDA and SQIVND (reference sequence). This CDR3 is built from 14 residues. CDR3 sequence reads: CASSTTGGANVLTF. The DNA for the CDR3 is TGTGCCAGTAGCACGACAGGTGGGGCCAACGTCCTGACTTTC.

This clone was seen just once. The chain uses TRBV5-6 and TRBJ1-2; D unclear. Germline loops: CDR1 SGHDT, CDR2 YYEEEE. The CDR3 contains 11 residues. V shed 1 base and J shed 8 bases, with 6 bases lying between them. CDR3 sequence: CASSLNGGYTF. The DNA for the CDR3 is TGTGCCAGCAGCTTGAACGGGGGCTACACCTTC.

The V gene is TRBV28, the J gene TRBJ1-2, with D perhaps matching TRBD1 (5 bases). Germline V CDR1 and CDR2: MDHEN, SYDVKM. Deletions cut 6 bases from V and 6 bases from J, with 14 bases between. The CDR3 is 13 residues long. CDR3 sequence (DNA): TGTGCCAGCAGGTACCAGGGAGATCATGGCTACACCTTC. Amino acids: CASRYQGDHGYTF.

This clone appeared a single time. The V call is TRBV9, the J call TRBJ1-1; no reliable D call. Germline V gives CDR1 SGDLS, CDR2 YYNGEE. V lost 3 bases and J 0 bases, leaving 9 bases between the germline ends. CDR3 length: 14 amino acids. The CDR3 loop reads CASSEQALNTEAFF. As DNA, the CDR3 is TGTGCCAGCAGCGAGCAGGCCCTGAACACTGAAGCTTTCTTT. The variable domain in full, completed from reference TRBV9 and TRBJ1-1, reads DSGVTQTPKHLITATGQRVTLRCSPRSGDLSVYWYQQSLDQGLQFLIQYYNGEERAKGNILERFSAQQFPDLHSELNLSSLELGDSALYFCASSEQALNTEAFFGQGTRLTVV.

This clone was seen a handful of times. J is TRBJ2-3 and V is TRBV5-1; TRBD2 aligns across 12 bases. The CDR3 length is 17 residues. Germline CDR1 and CDR2: SGHRS and YFSETQ. J gave up 0 bases and V 1 base, and 3 bases lay outside the gene matches. CDR3 DNA: TGCGCCAGCAGCTTGATCCTAGCGGGGGGGAGCACAGATACGCAGTATTTT. This translates into CASSLILAGGSTDTQYF.

The J gene is TRBJ2-2, the V gene TRBV10-2, with D hard to call. The CDR3 is 14 amino acids. Germline V lookup: CDR1 WSHSY, CDR2 SAAADI. Trimming shortened V by 11 bases and J by 4 bases, and 17 bases separated the two germline ends. The chain's CDR3 is CAGKSSASTGELFF. The CDR3 bases are TGCGCCGGTAAAAGTTCGGCCAGCACCGGGGAGCTGTTTTTT.

This rearrangement joins TRBV14 to TRBJ2-3, with D possibly being TRBD1 (5 bases). Trimming shortened V by 0 bases and J by 5 bases, and 12 bases separated the two germline ends. The CDR3 sequence is 15 residues long. Germline V gene lookup returns CDR1 SGHDN and CDR2 FVKESK. The CDR3 sequence: CASSQEGMGQDTQYF. The CDR3 DNA reads TGTGCCAGCAGCCAAGAAGGAATGGGGCAAGATACGCAGTATTTT.

V usage is TRBV2 and J usage is TRBJ1-6, with TRBD1 matching 9 bases. The CDR3 runs 18 residues. The germline gives CDR1 SNHLY, CDR2 FYNNEI. The J segment lost 5 bases and the V segment lost 8 bases, leaving 16 bases of the junction unmatched. The CDR3: CASGDSDRGSSDNSPLHF. CDR3 in DNA: TGTGCCAGCGGAGACTCGGACAGGGGATCATCGGATAATTCACCCCTCCACTTT.

J is TRBJ1-3 and V is TRBV7-9; possible D gene TRBD1, 5 bases. Germline lookup yields CDR1 SEHNR and CDR2 FQNEAQ (reference sequence). Trimming left V 3 bases short and J 6 bases short, with 21 bases between. CDR3 length equals 17 residues. The CDR3 region has the DNA TGTGCCAGCAGCTTCACCGGTCTCAGGAGAGGGGAAAACACCATATATTTT. Residues: CASSFTGLRRGENTIYF.

The V gene is TRBV6-1, the J gene TRBJ1-2; D is ambiguous. The CDR3 length is 15 residues. Germline CDR1 and CDR2: MNHNS and SASEGT. V lost 3 bases and J 0 bases, leaving 11 bases between the germline ends. As DNA, the CDR3 is TGTGCCAGCAGTGACCCGCGGACCACTAACTATGGCTACACCTTC. Translated: CASSDPRTTNYGYTF.

The V call is TRBV4-3, the J call TRBJ1-6; D call uncertain. With 1 base removed from V and 8 bases from J, the gap between germline ends came to 6 bases. Germline CDR1 LGHNA, CDR2 YSLEER. The CDR3 extends over 13 amino acids. CDR3: CASSQVSDSPLHF. Written as DNA, the CDR3 is TGCGCCAGCAGCCAAGTTTCAGATTCACCCCTCCACTTT.

This chain links TRBV7-9 with TRBJ2-2; D gene unclear. This CDR3 region has 16 residues. V lost 4 bases, J lost 2 bases, and 14 bases lay in between. From germline, CDR1 is SEHNR and CDR2 FQNEAQ (reference sequence). For the CDR3, the DNA is TGTGCCAGCAGCTGGGTGTCGGCGCTAAACACCGGGGAGCTGTTTTTT. This sequence encodes CASSWVSALNTGELFF.